Shown below are 11 T cell receptor beta chains from a single sample sequenced in a study of post-analysis software for immune sequencing data. Study outcomes and limitations: Comparison of patients with controls showed five or six TRBV segments more frequent in patients, TRBV5-6, TRBV5-1 and TRBV20-1 among them.

Every TCR beta cDNA library bore unique molecular identifiers. Each CDR3 protein is one row after TCRdb ran MiXCR on the PCR reads. The sample yields about 810,000 distinct CDR3 sequences, roughly 58% seen once. Their antigens remain unidentified. Sequencing used blood. These receptors came from a girl between 5 and 17 years old with multiple sclerosis.

The rearrangement links TRBV20-1 to TRBJ2-3, with no clear D. The V and J ends lost 4 bases and 5 bases respectively, with 13 bases between them. The CDR3 covers 13 residues. In germline, CDR1 is DFQATT, CDR2 SNEGSKA (reference sequence). The chain's CDR3 is CSAIPPPGDTQYF. CDR3 nucleotide sequence: TGCAGTGCTATACCCCCCCCCGGAGATACGCAGTATTTT.

V usage is TRBV29-1 and J usage is TRBJ2-1, with 7 bases fitting TRBD2. CDR3 size: 14 residues. Germline V gene data show CDR1 as SQVTM and CDR2 as ANQGSEA. With 6 bases clipped from V and 3 bases from J, the junction kept 8 bases outside the gene matches. CDR3 region: CSVPIAGLYNEQFF. The CDR3 DNA sequence: TGCAGCGTCCCAATAGCGGGCCTCTACAATGAGCAGTTCTTC.

The V gene is TRBV4-1, the J gene TRBJ2-7; D unclear. This CDR3 region has 17 residues. V lost 0 bases to trimming and J lost 0 bases, with 15 bases between them. Germline V gene sequence: CDR1 MGHRA, CDR2 YSYEKL. The CDR3 is CASSQERSAATSYEQYF. In DNA, the CDR3 is TGCGCCAGCAGCCAAGAGCGTTCGGCAGCCACCTCCTACGAGCAGTACTTC.

The chain recombines TRBV12-3 or TRBV12-4 with TRBJ1-2, with no clear D. V gave up 5 bases and J gave up 2 bases, with 9 bases separating them. The CDR3 has 13 amino acids. This chain's CDR3 is CASSMKQNYGYTF. CDR3 DNA: TGTGCCAGCAGTATGAAACAAAACTATGGCTACACCTTC.

A few counts support this clonotype. The chain has TRBV20-1 and TRBJ2-5, with 10 bases aligning to TRBD2. Germline V gives CDR1 DFQATT, CDR2 SNEGSKA (reference sequence). The CDR3 has 14 residues. After removal of 3 bases from V and 2 bases from J, the junction contained 3 bases not matched to a gene. Written as DNA, the CDR3 is TGCAGTGCTAGTCAACTAGCGGGGCAAGAGACCCAGTACTTC. Protein sequence: CSASQLAGQETQYF.

The rearrangement links TRBV27 to TRBJ2-5; TRBD1 agrees at 10 bases. The J call may be in error: the DNA end matches TRBJ2-7 better. The length of the CDR3 is 15 residues. In germline, CDR1 is MNHEY, CDR2 SMNVEV (reference sequence). The CDR3 coding sequence is TGTGCCAGCAGTACATTCCGGGACAGGGGCCACGAGCAGTACTTC. The encoded protein is CASSTFRDRGHEQYF.

This clonotype was counted a few times. This sequence joins TRBV4-1 and TRBJ2-2; possible D gene TRBD2, 5 bases. The CDR3 spans 15 residues. Trimming took 2 bases from V and 0 from J, leaving 7 bases between them. Germline CDR1 MGHRA, CDR2 YSYEKL. The CDR3, as DNA: TGCGCCAGCAGCCAACCTAGCTCGAACACCGGGGAGCTGTTTTTT. Translated: CASSQPSSNTGELFF.

There are a few counts of this clonotype. The V and J genes are TRBV15 and TRBJ2-7, with no clear D. Germline values: CDR1 LNHNV, CDR2 YYDKDF (reference sequence). The CDR3 consists of 14 residues. With 5 bases removed from V and 6 bases from J, the gap between germline ends came to 17 bases. In DNA, the CDR3 is TGTGCCACCAGCTCCCGGTCCCCTAAGGGCGAGCAGTACTTC. Protein sequence: CATSSRSPKGEQYF.

The chain couples TRBV5-1 to TRBJ2-3; 8 nucleotides line up with TRBD1. CDR3 length equals 16 residues. Germline V lookup: CDR1 SGHRS, CDR2 YFSETQ. Trimming cost V 4 bases and J 2 bases; bases outside gene matches: 9. The chain's CDR3 is CASSLVPGQATDTQYF. Here the CDR3 DNA reads TGCGCCAGCAGCCTTGTTCCGGGACAGGCCACAGATACGCAGTATTTT.

The chain joins TRBV20-1 to TRBJ2-3, with D perhaps assigned TRBD1 or TRBD2 (5 bases each). CDR1 and CDR2 from the germline V gene are DFQATT and SNEGSKA (reference sequence). The CDR3 extends over 11 amino acids. V was trimmed by 4 bases and J by 6 bases, leaving 8 bases between them. The CDR3 reads CSAMGVDTQYF. CDR3 nucleotides: TGCAGTGCTATGGGGGTGGATACGCAGTATTTT.

The chain combines TRBV6-5 with TRBJ1-1; 9 nucleotides agree with TRBD1. Trimming removed 5 bases from V and 11 bases from J; junction bases left unmatched: 9. Germline V lookup: CDR1 MNHEY, CDR2 SVGAGI. The CDR3 consists of 13 residues. CDR3 DNA sequence: TGTGCCAGCAGTCACCCGGACAGGGGTTGGGCTTTCTTT. This translates into CASSHPDRGWAFF.